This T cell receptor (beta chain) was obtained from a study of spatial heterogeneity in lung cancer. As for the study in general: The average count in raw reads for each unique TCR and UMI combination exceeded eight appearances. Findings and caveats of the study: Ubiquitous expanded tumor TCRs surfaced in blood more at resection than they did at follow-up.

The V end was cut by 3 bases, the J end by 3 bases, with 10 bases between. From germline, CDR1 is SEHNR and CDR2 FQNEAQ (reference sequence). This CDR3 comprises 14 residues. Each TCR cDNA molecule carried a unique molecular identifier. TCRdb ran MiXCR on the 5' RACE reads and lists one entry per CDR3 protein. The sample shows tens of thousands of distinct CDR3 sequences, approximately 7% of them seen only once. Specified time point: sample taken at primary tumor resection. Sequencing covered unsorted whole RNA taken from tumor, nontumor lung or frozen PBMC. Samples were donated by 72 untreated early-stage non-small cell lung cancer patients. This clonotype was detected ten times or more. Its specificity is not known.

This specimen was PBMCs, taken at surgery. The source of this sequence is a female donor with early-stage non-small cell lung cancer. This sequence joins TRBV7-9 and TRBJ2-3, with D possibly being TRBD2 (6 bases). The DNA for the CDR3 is TGTGCCAGCAGCTTGATGGGGGGAACAGATACGCAGTATTTT. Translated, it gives CASSLMGGTDTQYF.